This entry concerns a single TCR beta chain. What it binds is not known. This specimen belongs to a study of beta chain features in type 1 diabetes. Findings and limits, study-wide: Shortening of TCRB CDR3s, moderate but significant, appeared in all four CD4+ subsets of Type 1 diabetes patients. Naive, central memory and Treg TCRB repertoires seemed to resemble each other more closely in patients than they did in healthy donors.

CDR1 is SGHRS, CDR2 YFSETQ, per germline. The CDR3 length is 14 residues. V shed 4 bases and J 5 bases; nucleotides not matched to a gene: 4. The isolated RNA, all of it, was reverse transcribed, so expressed TCRB transcripts were what got sequenced. Clones were read by immunoSEQ multiplex PCR, and TCRdb kept only the in-frame ones, dropping some. This sample has about 450,000 clones, with 10% to 12% found just once. The receptor's source is a young woman in good health. The chain recombines TRBV5-1 with TRBJ2-7; 12 positions agree with TRBD1. Sequencing used naive CD4+ T cells from blood. CDR3 region: CASSLGTGGNEQYV. Written as DNA, the CDR3 is TGCGCCAGCAGCCTGGGGACAGGGGGCAACGAGCAGTACGTC.